This T cell receptor (beta chain) originates from a study of blood T cell repertoires in COVID-19. Study-wide context: COVID-19 samples collected from the United States, Italy and Spain covered acute and convalescent phases. T cells, B-cell-depleted T cells, or PBMCs provided the cDNA or gDNA that served as material.

Source study methods: Amplification with reference gene primers provided the estimates of nucleated cell counts. Using immunoSEQ multiplex PCR, the repertoire was profiled, and TCRdb retains in-frame clones only, with some absent. V, J and clone size are those of that table, while D and trimming were read from the DNA. The profile covers over 250,000 clones, with approximately 83% appearing a single time and approximately 10% taken by the ten largest. V lost 0 bases and J lost 0; bases outside the gene matches: 5. The CDR3 runs to 19 residues. Germline V gives CDR1 SGHRS, CDR2 YFSETQ. The specimen was peripheral blood. This sequence was found in a woman aged 70-85 years with acute or convalescent COVID-19. The chain has TRBV5-1 and TRBJ2-1; 14 bases map to TRBD2. CDR3 nucleotide sequence: TGCGCCAGCAGCTTGGAGGGACTAGCGGGGGCCCTCTCCTACAATGAGCAGTTCTTC. Protein: CASSLEGLAGALSYNEQFF.